The 12 T cell receptor beta chains below come from one sample, sequenced in a study of tumor and adjacent non-tumor tissue in lung cancer. RNA was extracted from bulk tissue without any cell sorting. The normal lung tissue was taken more than 3 cm from the tumor edge. A modified ARM-PCR protocol with three rounds of nested PCR amplified TCRbeta. TCRdb recomputed calls from the multiplex PCR reads with MiXCR, one row per CDR3 protein. This table has tens of thousands of distinct CDR3 sequences, nearly 70% appearing once. Sequencing used distant non-tumor lung tissue. The receptors derive from a woman in her forties or fifties with non-small cell lung cancer.

The CDR3 DNA follows: TGCAGGGCCTGGAGGACTGAAGCTTTCTTT. Protein sequence: CRAWRTEAFF. This chain uses TRBV20-1 with TRBJ1-1; D gene unclear. This CDR3 is built from 10 residues. Germline V gives CDR1 DFQATT, CDR2 SNEGSKA (reference sequence).

Of note for this clonotype: The junction departs from the called germline gene at one end, perhaps through a read error. The chain joins TRBV6-6 to TRBJ2-3; 12 nucleotides line up with TRBD2. CDR1 is MNHNY and CDR2 is SVGAGI in the germline V gene (reference sequence). The CDR3 runs 18 residues. The CDR3 DNA sequence: TGTGCCAGCAATTACTCAGGGCGACTAGCGGGAGACACAGACACGCAGTATTTT. Residues: CASNYSGRLAGDTDTQYF.

The chain employs TRBV4-1 and TRBJ1-1; possible D gene TRBD1, 6 bases. The CDR3 has 16 residues. CDR1 and CDR2 from the germline V gene are MGHRA and YSYEKL. The V gene lost 0 bases and the J gene lost 7 bases, with 18 bases spanning the gap. The CDR3 region is CASSQDFYRVGIEAFF. The CDR3, as DNA: TGCGCCAGCAGCCAAGACTTCTACAGGGTCGGCATTGAAGCTTTCTTT.

Concerning this clonotype itself: At one end the junction does not follow the germline gene, possibly because of a read error. The chain carries TRBV4-1 and TRBJ2-2; 7 bases agree with TRBD2. From germline, CDR1 is MGHRA and CDR2 YSYEKL. The CDR3 runs 20 residues. This CDR3 reads CASSQDRLLAGEGCTGELLF. CDR3 nucleotide sequence: TGCGCCAGCAGCCAAGATCGACTCTTGGCGGGGGAGGGCTGTACCGGGGAGCTGTTATTT.

This chain connects TRBV10-3 to TRBJ2-7; a weak D match, TRBD2 (6 bases). Germline V lookup: CDR1 ENHRY, CDR2 SYGVKD. The V gene lost 4 bases and the J gene lost 3 bases, with 22 bases spanning the gap. The CDR3 extends over 17 amino acids. The CDR3 protein is CAISAKMGRDLFYEQYF. The CDR3 DNA sequence: TGTGCCATCAGTGCTAAAATGGGGCGGGACTTGTTCTACGAGCAGTACTTC.

The sample holds a few counts of this clonotype. It may be a read error: a sequence one base away is much more abundant. The chain has TRBV30 and TRBJ2-5; D unclear. This CDR3 is built from 12 residues. CDR1 and CDR2 (germline): GTSNPN, SVGIG (reference sequence). The CDR3 nucleotides are TGTGTCTGGAGCCTTATTTCGGAGACCCAGTACTTC. Amino acid sequence: CVWSLISETQYF.

In regard to this clonotype: The germline gene is not matched at one end of the junction; a read error may be the cause. The chain recombines TRBV29-1 with TRBJ2-7, with D possibly called TRBD1 or TRBD2 (5 bases each). The CDR3 covers 11 residues. Germline CDR1 SQVTM, CDR2 ANQGSEA. CDR3 protein: CSVAGFNDQYF. The CDR3 DNA sequence: TGTAGCGTTGCAGGGTTCAACGATCAGTACTTC.

This chain connects TRBV4-3 to TRBJ1-6, with TRBD1 as a possible D gene (6 bases). Germline CDR1 reads LGHNA; CDR2 reads YSLEER. With 4 bases removed from V and 4 bases from J, the gap between germline ends came to 14 bases. The CDR3 sequence is 16 residues long. The CDR3 DNA follows: TGCGCCAGCAGCCTGCAACAGGGTCAATATAATTCACCCCTCCACTTT. It yields the protein CASSLQQGQYNSPLHF.

The chain couples TRBV6-2 or TRBV6-3 to TRBJ1-2, with D maybe TRBD1 (6 bases). Trimming shortened V by 6 bases and J by 5 bases, and 13 bases separated the two germline ends. The CDR3 runs to 13 residues. CDR1 and CDR2 from the germline V gene are MNHEY and SVGEGT. The CDR3 region is CASSRDISYGYTF. As DNA, the CDR3 is TGTGCCAGCAGCCGGGACATATCGTATGGCTACACCTTC.

Turning to this clonotype: A much more abundant neighbour one base away suggests this may be a read error. The chain joins TRBV12-3 or TRBV12-4 to TRBJ2-1; 7 bases match TRBD2. The trim removed 10 bases at V and 5 bases at J, leaving 11 bases unmatched. The CDR3 consists of 14 residues. The CDR3 coding sequence is TGTGCCAACACCGGGGGAGGGCCTCACAATGAGCAGTTCTTC. Translating gives CANTGGGPHNEQFF.

Only a few counts were recorded for this clonotype. This chain connects TRBV28 to TRBJ1-5; 7 bases map to TRBD1. Per the germline V gene, CDR1 is MDHEN and CDR2 is SYDVKM. Trimming removed 7 bases from V and 7 bases from J; junction bases left unmatched: 7. This CDR3 is 13 amino acids long. CDR3 protein: CASKTGPWQPQHF. DNA for the CDR3: TGTGCCAGCAAGACAGGGCCTTGGCAGCCCCAGCATTTT.

The V gene is TRBV10-3, the J gene TRBJ1-2, with 8 bases fitting TRBD1. The CDR3 is made up of 13 amino acids. V gave up 7 bases and J gave up 9 bases; unmatched junction bases: 10. In germline, CDR1 is ENHRY, CDR2 SYGVKD. The CDR3 loop is CAITLGQEYSYTF. The CDR3 region has the DNA TGTGCCATCACCCTGGGACAGGAGTATAGCTACACCTTC.